A single sample is the source of the 14 T cell receptor beta chains below, sequenced in a study of CD4 T cells in relation to SARS-CoV-2 and coronaviruses. Sequencing used immunoSEQ multiplex PCR; TCRdb keeps in-frame clones, though not all of them. The sample lists around 16,000 clones, around 78% occurring once. Antigens of these TCRs are unknown. The unexposed donors gave CD4+ T cells in about 2010-2018, prior to COVID-19. Isolation of CD4+ T cells took place after around eleven days in culture. Sequencing input: CD4+ T cells from PBMCs, cultured in vitro. The receptors were gathered from a human donor in good health.

The chain uses TRBV2 and TRBJ1-1; D uncertain. The CDR3 is made up of 10 amino acids. The germline V gene has CDR1 SNHLY and CDR2 FYNNEI. V lost 6 bases, J lost 3 bases, and 2 bases lay in between. CDR3 protein: CASRHTEAFF. The CDR3 nucleotides are TGTGCCAGCAGACACACTGAAGCTTTCTTT.

The rearrangement joins TRBV5-1 to TRBJ2-7; the D gene is possibly TRBD1 (6 bases). Germline lookup yields CDR1 SGHRS and CDR2 YFSETQ. There are 14 residues in the CDR3. V lost 0 bases and J lost 4, with 11 bases in between. CDR3 amino acids: CASSLDRETYEQYF. In DNA, the CDR3 is TGCGCCAGCAGCTTGGACAGGGAGACTTACGAGCAGTACTTC.

The rearrangement links TRBV5-4 to TRBJ2-1, with 10 bases aligning to TRBD1. The CDR3 is 14 amino acids. After removal of 4 bases from V and 11 bases from J, the junction contained 9 bases not matched to a gene. Per germline, CDR1 SGHNT and CDR2 YYREEE (reference sequence). The CDR3 region has the DNA TGTGCCAGCAGCGCGGACAGGGGGGGACTGAAGCAGTTCTTC. As protein: CASSADRGGLKQFF. The whole variable domain, remainder taken from reference TRBV5-4 and TRBJ2-1, is ETGVTQSPTHLIKTRGQQVTLRCSSQSGHNTVSWYQQALGQGPQFIFQYYREEENGRGNFPPRFSGLQFPNYSSELNVNALELDDSALYLCASSADRGGLKQFFGPGTRLTVL.

This chain joins TRBV9 and TRBJ2-5; TRBD2 aligns across 7 bases. The ends lost 4 bases at V and 4 bases at J; junction bases unmatched: 10. The CDR3 consists of 15 residues. CDR1 and CDR2 (germline): SGDLS, YYNGEE. The CDR3 reads CASSRGDPGVETQYF. CDR3 DNA: TGTGCCAGCAGCCGGGGGGACCCCGGAGTAGAGACCCAGTACTTC.

The chain carries TRBV9 and TRBJ2-1, with 8 bases aligning to TRBD1. In germline, CDR1 is SGDLS, CDR2 YYNGEE. This CDR3 contains 15 residues. Trimming cost V 5 bases and J 0 bases; bases outside gene matches: 4. For the CDR3, the DNA is TGTGCCAGCAGGGGCGGACAGGGCTCCTACAATGAGCAGTTCTTC. Protein product: CASRGGQGSYNEQFF.

The V call is TRBV28, the J call TRBJ2-2, with a weak D call TRBD1 (5 bases). This CDR3 spans 14 amino acids. Germline values: CDR1 MDHEN, CDR2 SYDVKM. Trimming pared 6 bases from V and 1 base from J, leaving 9 bases between. CDR3: CASSGHMNTGELFF. In DNA, the CDR3 is TGTGCCAGCAGCGGACACATGAACACCGGGGAGCTGTTTTTT.

Only one count was recorded for this clone. The chain has TRBV9 and TRBJ2-7; 10 bases fit TRBD1. CDR3 size: 14 residues. CDR1 SGDLS and CDR2 YYNGEE come from the germline V gene. The V gene end was trimmed by 3 bases and the J gene end by 3 bases; junction bases not matched to a gene: 3. CDR3: CASSDGTGDYEQYF. In nucleotides, the CDR3 is TGTGCCAGCAGCGACGGGACAGGGGACTACGAGCAGTACTTC.

With regard to this clone: Additional DNA sequences in this sample encode the identical CDR3. The rearrangement joins TRBV5-1 to TRBJ1-1; TRBD1 matches at 7 bases. The junction had 0 bases not matched to a gene; V was cut back by 0 bases and J by 1 base. The CDR3 is 14 residues long. Germline CDR1 and CDR2: SGHRS and YFSETQ. The CDR3 DNA is TGCGCCAGCAGCTTGGGGACAGGGAACACTGAAGCTTTCTTT. It encodes CASSLGTGNTEAFF.

In its sample, this clone was seen a few times. V usage is TRBV7-9 and J usage is TRBJ2-2; D is uncertain. The CDR3 runs 14 residues. CDR1 and CDR2 (germline): SEHNR, FQNEAQ (reference sequence). Trimming stripped 1 base from V and 2 bases from J, with 5 bases between. CDR3 sequence (DNA): TGTGCCAGCAGCTTAGAAAGAAACACCGGGGAGCTGTTTTTT. This sequence encodes CASSLERNTGELFF.

V and J are TRBV11-3 and TRBJ1-2; TRBD1 matches 8 bases. V was clipped by 1 base and J by 8 bases; unmatched bases: 3. Germline CDR1 SGHNT, CDR2 YENEEA. CDR3 length equals 13 residues. CDR3 protein: CASSLAGGRGYTF. CDR3 coding DNA: TGTGCCAGCAGCTTAGCAGGGGGCCGGGGCTACACCTTC.

The CDR3 loop is CASSQEDLAGGGEQFF. The CDR3 DNA reads as TGCGCCAGCAGCCAAGAGGATCTAGCGGGAGGTGGTGAGCAGTTCTTC. This rearrangement joins TRBV4-1 to TRBJ2-1, with TRBD2 matching 11 bases. In germline, CDR1 is MGHRA, CDR2 YSYEKL. The CDR3 is made up of 16 amino acids. With 0 bases clipped from V and 9 bases from J, the junction kept 7 bases outside the gene matches.

The gene calls are TRBV3-1 (or the pseudogene TRBV3-2) and TRBJ1-6; possible D gene TRBD1, 6 bases. Trimming removed 1 base at V and 9 bases at J, with 19 bases between. The CDR3 length is 17 residues. Germline CDR1 LGHDT, CDR2 YNNKEL (reference sequence). CDR3 region: CASSQGRTVILGSPLHF. In nucleotides, the CDR3 is TGTGCCAGCAGCCAAGGAAGGACAGTTATTTTGGGTTCACCCCTCCACTTT.

This rearrangement joins TRBV7-9 to TRBJ1-3, with a tentative D call TRBD1 (5 bases). Trimming removed 5 bases at V and 4 bases at J, with 18 bases between. The CDR3 loop spans 16 amino acids. CDR1 is SEHNR and CDR2 is FQNEAQ in the germline V gene (reference sequence). CDR3 bases: TGTGCCAGCAGCCGAGATGCTGGGGCGCGGGGAAACACCATATATTTT. It is translated as CASSRDAGARGNTIYF.

This clone was detected once. This chain uses TRBV18 with TRBJ2-3, with unresolved D. The CDR3 sequence is 15 residues long. The V gene lost 4 bases and the J gene lost 2 bases, with 13 bases spanning the gap. Per germline, CDR1 KGHSH and CDR2 LQKENI. The CDR3 sequence: CASSRNDGHTDTQYF. The CDR3, as DNA: TGTGCCAGCTCACGCAACGACGGCCACACAGATACGCAGTATTTT.